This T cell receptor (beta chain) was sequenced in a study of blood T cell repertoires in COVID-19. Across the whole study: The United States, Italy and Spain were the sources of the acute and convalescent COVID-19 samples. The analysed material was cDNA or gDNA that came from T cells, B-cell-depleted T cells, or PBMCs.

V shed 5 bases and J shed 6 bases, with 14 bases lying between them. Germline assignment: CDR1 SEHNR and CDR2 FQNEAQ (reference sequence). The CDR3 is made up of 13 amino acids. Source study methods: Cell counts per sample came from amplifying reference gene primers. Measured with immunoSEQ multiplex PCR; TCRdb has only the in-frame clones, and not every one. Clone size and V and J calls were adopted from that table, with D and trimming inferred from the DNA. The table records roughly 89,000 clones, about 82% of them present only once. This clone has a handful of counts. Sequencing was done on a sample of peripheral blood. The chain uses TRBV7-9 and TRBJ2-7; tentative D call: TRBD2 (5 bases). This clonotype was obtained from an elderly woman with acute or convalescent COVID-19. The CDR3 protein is CASSHRESSEQYF. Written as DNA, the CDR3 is TGTGCCAGCAGCCACCGGGAATCAAGCGAGCAGTACTTC. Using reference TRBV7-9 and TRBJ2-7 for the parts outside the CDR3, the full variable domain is DTGVSQNPRHKITKRGQNVTFRCDPISEHNRLYWYRQTLGQGPEFLTYFQNEAQLEKSRLLSDRFSAERPKGSFSTLEIQRTEQGDSAMYLCASSHRESSEQYFGPGTRLTVT.